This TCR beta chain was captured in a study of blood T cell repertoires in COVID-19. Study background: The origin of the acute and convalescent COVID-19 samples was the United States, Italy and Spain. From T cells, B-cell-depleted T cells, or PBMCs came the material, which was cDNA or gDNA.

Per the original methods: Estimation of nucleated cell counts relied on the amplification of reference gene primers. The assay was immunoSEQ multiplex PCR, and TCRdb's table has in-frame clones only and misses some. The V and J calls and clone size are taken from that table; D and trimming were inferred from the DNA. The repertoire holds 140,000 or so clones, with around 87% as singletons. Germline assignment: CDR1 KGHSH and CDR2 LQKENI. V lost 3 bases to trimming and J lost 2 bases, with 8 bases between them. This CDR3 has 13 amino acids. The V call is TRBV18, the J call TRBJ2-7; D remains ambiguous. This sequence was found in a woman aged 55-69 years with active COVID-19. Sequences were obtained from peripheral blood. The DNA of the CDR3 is TGTGCCAGCTCACCGGTCAGGCCCTACGAGCAGTACTTC. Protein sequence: CASSPVRPYEQYF.